The rows below give T cell receptor beta chains drawn from one sample of a study of T cell repertoires in cytomegalovirus infection. TCRdb used MiXCR to reprocess the reads, holding one entry per CDR3 protein. The sample yields hundreds of thousands of distinct CDR3 sequences, around 10% seen once. The sequencing sample was made of PBMCs. The receptor source for this set is a human donor in good health (CMV status not recorded). Some clones in this sample may be carry-over from other donors' samples. The CDR3 runs from the conserved cysteine through the conserved F or W. The size of a clone is reported for some rows only, either as once, few or many, or as a class for expanded clones.

V	size	J	CDR3
TRBV6-5	few	TRBJ1-1	CASSPRGIENTEAFF
TRBV7-3	many	TRBJ2-1	CASKMGSSSYNEQFF
TRBV5-6	many	TRBJ2-7	CASSLGTVSYEQYF
TRBV6-4	many	TRBJ2-1	CASSDSAGVNEQFF
TRBV20-1	many	TRBJ1-1	CSANEPSMVRTFF
TRBV5-4	.	TRBJ1-1	CASTPERHPNTEAFF
TRBV7-2	many	TRBJ2-5	CASSSSIQETQYF
TRBV5-1	.	TRBJ2-7	CASSLQGVEQYF
TRBV20-1	few	TRBJ2-3	CSARRGEATDTQYF
TRBV6-2/TRBV6-3	many	TRBJ2-6	CASSLTGYGANVLTF
TRBV2	few	TRBJ1-1	CASSTIRRAEAFF
TRBV2	.	TRBJ2-5	CASTWEEGRETQYF
TRBV20-1	.	TRBJ2-5	CSARPAGVETQYF
TRBV29-1	many	TRBJ1-1	CSVGGAGTQNTEAFF
TRBV7-6	many	TRBJ2-1	CASSSGSVGGSYNEQFF
TRBV7-9	many	TRBJ2-1	CASSLVAGGLIIF
TRBV5-6	many	TRBJ1-2	CASSFRTALSLGGYTF
TRBV29-1	.	TRBJ2-5	CSVDGTGYQETQYF
TRBV7-2	many	TRBJ1-2	CASSLSRAGYTF
TRBV20-1	few	TRBJ1-2	CSRQGGNYGYTF
TRBV28	many	TRBJ2-3	CASSQGGLDTQYF
TRBV28	many	TRBJ2-2	CASSLPLRGGTGELFF
TRBV18	.	TRBJ1-2	CASSPPLLYGYTF
TRBV14	many	TRBJ2-4	CASSYGGSGIQYF
TRBV5-1	many	TRBJ1-3	CASSPDRALSGNTIYF
TRBV6-1	many	TRBJ1-2	CASSQGSGYTF
TRBV3-1	.	TRBJ2-5	CASSQPPGTGGGQYF
TRBV12-3/TRBV12-4	many	TRBJ2-1	CASSLVSLAGGLEQFF
TRBV20-1	many	TRBJ2-5	CSAPPEQGLRTQYF
TRBV29-1	many	TRBJ2-1	CSVEGTPNYNEQFF
TRBV29-1	.	TRBJ2-2	CSGRRDRETGELFF
TRBV20-1	once	TRBJ2-5	CSASSSRGQQETRYF
TRBV5-1	few	TRBJ1-1	CASSFGTEGTEAFF